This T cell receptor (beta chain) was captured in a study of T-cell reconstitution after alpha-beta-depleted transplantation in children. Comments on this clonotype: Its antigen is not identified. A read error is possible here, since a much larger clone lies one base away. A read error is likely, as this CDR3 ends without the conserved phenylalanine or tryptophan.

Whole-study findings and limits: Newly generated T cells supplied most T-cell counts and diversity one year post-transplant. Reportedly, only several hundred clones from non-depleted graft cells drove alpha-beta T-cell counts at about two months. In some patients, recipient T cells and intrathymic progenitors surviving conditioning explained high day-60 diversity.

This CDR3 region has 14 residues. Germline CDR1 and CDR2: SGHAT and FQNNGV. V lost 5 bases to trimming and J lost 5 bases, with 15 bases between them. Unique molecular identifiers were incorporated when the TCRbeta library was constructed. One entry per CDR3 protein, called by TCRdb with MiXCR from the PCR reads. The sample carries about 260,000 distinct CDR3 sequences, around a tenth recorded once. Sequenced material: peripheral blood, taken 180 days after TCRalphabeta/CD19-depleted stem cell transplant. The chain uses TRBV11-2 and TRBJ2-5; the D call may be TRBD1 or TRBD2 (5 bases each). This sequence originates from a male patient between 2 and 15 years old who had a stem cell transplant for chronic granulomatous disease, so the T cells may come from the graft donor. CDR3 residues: CASSTIRGPETQYL. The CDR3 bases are TGTGCCAGCAGCACTATCCGGGGCCCTGAGACCCAGTACCTC.